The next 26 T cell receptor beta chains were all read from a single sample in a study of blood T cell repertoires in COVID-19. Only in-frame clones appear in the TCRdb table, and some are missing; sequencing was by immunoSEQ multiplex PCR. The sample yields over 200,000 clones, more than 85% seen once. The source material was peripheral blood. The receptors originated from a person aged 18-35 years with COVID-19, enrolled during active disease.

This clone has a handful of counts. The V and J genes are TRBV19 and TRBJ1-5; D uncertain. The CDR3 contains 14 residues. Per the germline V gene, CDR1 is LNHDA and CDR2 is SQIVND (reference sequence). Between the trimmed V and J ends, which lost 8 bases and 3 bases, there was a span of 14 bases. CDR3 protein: CASGGESVNQPQHF. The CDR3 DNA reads TGTGCCAGTGGTGGGGAGAGTGTCAATCAGCCCCAGCATTTT.

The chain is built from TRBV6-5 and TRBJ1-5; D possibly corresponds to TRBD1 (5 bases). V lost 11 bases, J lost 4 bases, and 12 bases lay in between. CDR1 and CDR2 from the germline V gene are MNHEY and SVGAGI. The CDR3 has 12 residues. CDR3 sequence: CAAGRGNQPQHF. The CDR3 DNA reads TGTGCCGCAGGGAGGGGAAATCAGCCCCAGCATTTT.

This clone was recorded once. This CDR3 is CASSRKLVDYNEQFF. CDR3 nucleotide sequence: TGCGCCAGCAGCCGAAAACTAGTCGACTACAATGAGCAGTTCTTC. This sequence joins TRBV4-3 and TRBJ2-1, with a tentative D call TRBD2 (5 bases). There are 15 residues in the CDR3. V was pared by 4 bases and J by 3 bases, with 13 bases between. CDR1 is LGHNA, CDR2 YSLEER, per germline.

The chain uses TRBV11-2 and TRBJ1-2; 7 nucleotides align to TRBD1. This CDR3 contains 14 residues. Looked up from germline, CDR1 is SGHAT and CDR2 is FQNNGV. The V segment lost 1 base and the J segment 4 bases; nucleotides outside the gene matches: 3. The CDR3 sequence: CASSLGDSLYGYTF. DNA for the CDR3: TGTGCCAGCAGCTTAGGGGACAGCCTCTATGGCTACACCTTC.

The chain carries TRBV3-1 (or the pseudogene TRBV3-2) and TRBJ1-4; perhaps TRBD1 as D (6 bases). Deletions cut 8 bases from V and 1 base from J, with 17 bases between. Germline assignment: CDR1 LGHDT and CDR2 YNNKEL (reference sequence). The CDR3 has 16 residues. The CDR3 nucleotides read TGTGCCAGCGGAGTAACGGGGGGCGGAACTAATGAAAAACTGTTTTTT. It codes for CASGVTGGGTNEKLFF.

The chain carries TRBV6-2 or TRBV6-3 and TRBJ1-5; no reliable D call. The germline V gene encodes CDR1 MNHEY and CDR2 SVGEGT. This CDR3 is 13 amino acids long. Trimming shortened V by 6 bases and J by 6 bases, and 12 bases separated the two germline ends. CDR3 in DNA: TGTGCCAGCAGCAAACGGGTCGGTCAGCCCCAGCATTTT. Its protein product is CASSKRVGQPQHF.

The CDR3 sequence is CASSFKILSHEQYF. The CDR3, as DNA: TGTGCCAGCAGCTTCAAAATACTATCTCACGAGCAGTACTTC. The rearrangement joins TRBV13 to TRBJ2-7, with D unresolved. Germline lookup yields CDR1 PRHDT and CDR2 FYEKMQ (reference sequence). V was cut by 3 bases and J by 5 bases, with 14 bases left in between. The CDR3 consists of 14 residues. The full variable domain, with the rest looked up from reference TRBV13 and TRBJ2-7, is AAGVIQSPRHLIKEKRETATLKCYPIPRHDTVYWYQQGPGQDPQFLISFYEKMQSDKGSIPDRFSAQQFSDYHSELNMSSLELGDSALYFCASSFKILSHEQYFGPGTRLTVT.

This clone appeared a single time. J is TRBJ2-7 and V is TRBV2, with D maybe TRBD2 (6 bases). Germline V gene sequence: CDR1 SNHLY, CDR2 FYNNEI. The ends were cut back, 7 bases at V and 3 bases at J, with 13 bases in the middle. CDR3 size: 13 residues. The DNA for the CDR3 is TGTGCCAGCATAGATCGGGGGAGCTACGAGCAGTACTTC. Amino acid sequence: CASIDRGSYEQYF.

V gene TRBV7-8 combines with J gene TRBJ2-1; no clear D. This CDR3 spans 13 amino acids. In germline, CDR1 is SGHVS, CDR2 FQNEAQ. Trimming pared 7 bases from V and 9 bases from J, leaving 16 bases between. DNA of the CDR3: TGTGCCAGCACCTTCGAGAGGCGAAGTGAGCAGTTCTTC. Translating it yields CASTFERRSEQFF.

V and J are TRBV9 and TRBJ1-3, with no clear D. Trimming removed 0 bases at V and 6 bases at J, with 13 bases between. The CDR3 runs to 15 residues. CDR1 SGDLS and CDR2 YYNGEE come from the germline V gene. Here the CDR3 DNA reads TGTGCCAGCAGCGTAGGGTCGGGGAAATCAAACACCATATATTTT. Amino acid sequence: CASSVGSGKSNTIYF.

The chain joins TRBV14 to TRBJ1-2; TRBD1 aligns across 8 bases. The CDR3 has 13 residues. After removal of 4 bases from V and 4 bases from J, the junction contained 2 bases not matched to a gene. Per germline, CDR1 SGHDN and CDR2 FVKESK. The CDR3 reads CASSPDRAYGYTF. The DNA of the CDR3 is TGTGCCAGCAGCCCGGACAGGGCCTATGGCTACACCTTC. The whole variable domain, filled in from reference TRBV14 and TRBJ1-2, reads EAGVTQFPSHSVIEKGQTVTLRCDPISGHDNLYWYRRVMGKEIKFLLHFVKESKQDESGMPNNRFLAERTGGTYSTLKVQPAELEDSGVYFCASSPDRAYGYTFGSGTRLTVV.

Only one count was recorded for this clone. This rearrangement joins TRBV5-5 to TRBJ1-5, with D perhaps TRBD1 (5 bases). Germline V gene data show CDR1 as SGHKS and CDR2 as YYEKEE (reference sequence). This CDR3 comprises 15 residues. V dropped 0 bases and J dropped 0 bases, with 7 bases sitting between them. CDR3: CASSLEGRSNQPQHF. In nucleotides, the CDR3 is TGTGCCAGCAGCTTGGAGGGGCGTAGCAATCAGCCCCAGCATTTT. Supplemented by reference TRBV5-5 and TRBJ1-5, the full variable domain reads DAGVTQSPTHLIKTRGQQVTLRCSPISGHKSVSWYQQVLGQGPQFIFQYYEKEERGRGNFPDRFSARQFPNYSSELNVNALLLGDSALYLCASSLEGRSNQPQHFGDGTRLSIL.

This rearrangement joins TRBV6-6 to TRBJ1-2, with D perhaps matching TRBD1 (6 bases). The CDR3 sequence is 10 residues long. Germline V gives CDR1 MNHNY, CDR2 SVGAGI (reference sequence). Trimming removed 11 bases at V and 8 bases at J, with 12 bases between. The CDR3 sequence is CACWTAGYTF. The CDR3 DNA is TGTGCCTGCTGGACAGCCGGCTACACCTTC.

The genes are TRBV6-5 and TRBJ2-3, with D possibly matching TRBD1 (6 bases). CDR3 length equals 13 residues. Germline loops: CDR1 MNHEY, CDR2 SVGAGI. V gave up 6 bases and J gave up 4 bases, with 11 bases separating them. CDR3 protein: CASRTTGADTQYF. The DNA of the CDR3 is TGTGCCAGCAGAACGACAGGAGCAGATACGCAGTATTTT.

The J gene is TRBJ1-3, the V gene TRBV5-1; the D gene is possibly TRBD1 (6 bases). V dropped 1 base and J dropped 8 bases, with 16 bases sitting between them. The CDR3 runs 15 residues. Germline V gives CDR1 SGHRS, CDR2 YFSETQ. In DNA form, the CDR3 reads TGCGCCAGCAGCTTGAGTGGGGGCGGACTAGACACCATATATTTT. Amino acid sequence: CASSLSGGGLDTIYF.

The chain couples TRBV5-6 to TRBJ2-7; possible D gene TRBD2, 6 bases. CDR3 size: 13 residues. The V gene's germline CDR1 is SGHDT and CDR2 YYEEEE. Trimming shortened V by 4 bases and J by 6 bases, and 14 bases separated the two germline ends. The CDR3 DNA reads TGTGCCAGCAGCCCTGGGCTGGGGGGCGAGCAGTACTTC. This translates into CASSPGLGGEQYF.

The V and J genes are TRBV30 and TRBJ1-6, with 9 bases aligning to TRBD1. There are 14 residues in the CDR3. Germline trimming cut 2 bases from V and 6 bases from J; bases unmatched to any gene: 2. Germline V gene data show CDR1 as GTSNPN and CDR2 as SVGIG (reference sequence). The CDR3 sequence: CAWSQGQGNSPLHF. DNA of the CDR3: TGTGCCTGGAGTCAGGGACAGGGTAATTCACCCCTCCACTTT.

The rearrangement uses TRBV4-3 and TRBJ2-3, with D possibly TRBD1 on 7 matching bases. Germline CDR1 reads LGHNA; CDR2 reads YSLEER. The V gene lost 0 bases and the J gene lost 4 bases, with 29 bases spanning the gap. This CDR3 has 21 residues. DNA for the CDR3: TGCGCCAGCAGCCAAGAGCTGGCCAGGGGGTCTTGGCGGGGATCGGCAGATACGCAGTATTTT. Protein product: CASSQELARGSWRGSADTQYF.

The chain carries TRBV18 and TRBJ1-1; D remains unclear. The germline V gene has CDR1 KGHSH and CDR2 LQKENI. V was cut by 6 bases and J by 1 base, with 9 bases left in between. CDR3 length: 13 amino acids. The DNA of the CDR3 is TGTGCCAGCTCCACACAGCAGAACACTGAAGCTTTCTTT. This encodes CASSTQQNTEAFF.

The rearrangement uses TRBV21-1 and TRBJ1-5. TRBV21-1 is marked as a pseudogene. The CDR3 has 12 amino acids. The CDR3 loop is CASSTLRRPQHF. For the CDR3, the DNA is TGTGCCAGCAGCACCTTGAGGCGGCCCCAGCATTTT.

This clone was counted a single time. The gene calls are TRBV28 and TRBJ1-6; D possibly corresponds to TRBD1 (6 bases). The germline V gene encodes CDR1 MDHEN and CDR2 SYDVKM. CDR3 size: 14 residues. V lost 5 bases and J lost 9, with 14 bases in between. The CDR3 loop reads CASSRPVGGSPLHF. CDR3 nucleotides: TGTGCCAGCAGTCGACCTGTAGGGGGTTCACCCCTCCACTTT.

The CDR3 region is CASTTNRGYNEQFF. CDR3 coding DNA: TGTGCCAGCACGACGAACAGGGGATACAATGAGCAGTTCTTC. The chain links TRBV28 to TRBJ2-1; 7 bases agree with TRBD1. V was pared by 7 bases and J by 4 bases, with 7 bases of the junction left unmatched. Germline lookup yields CDR1 MDHEN and CDR2 SYDVKM. This CDR3 comprises 14 residues.

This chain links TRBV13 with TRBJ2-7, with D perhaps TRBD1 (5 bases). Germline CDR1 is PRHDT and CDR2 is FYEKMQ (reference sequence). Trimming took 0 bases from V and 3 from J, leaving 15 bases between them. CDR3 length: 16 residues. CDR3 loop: CASSLGGRERVYEQYF. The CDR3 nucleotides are TGTGCCAGCAGCTTAGGTGGCAGGGAAAGGGTCTACGAGCAGTACTTC.

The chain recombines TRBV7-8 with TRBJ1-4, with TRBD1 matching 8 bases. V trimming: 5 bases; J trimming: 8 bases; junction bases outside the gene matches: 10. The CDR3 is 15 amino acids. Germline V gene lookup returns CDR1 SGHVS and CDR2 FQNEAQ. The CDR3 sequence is CASSPGQGPREKLFF. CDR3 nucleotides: TGTGCCAGCAGCCCCGGACAGGGCCCGAGGGAAAAACTGTTTTTT.

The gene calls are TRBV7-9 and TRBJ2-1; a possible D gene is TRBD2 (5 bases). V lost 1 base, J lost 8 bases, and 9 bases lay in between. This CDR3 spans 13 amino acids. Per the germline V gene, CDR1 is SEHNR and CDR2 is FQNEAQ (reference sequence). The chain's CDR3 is CASSLGGGYEQFF. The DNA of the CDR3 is TGTGCCAGCAGCTTAGGCGGAGGATATGAGCAGTTCTTC. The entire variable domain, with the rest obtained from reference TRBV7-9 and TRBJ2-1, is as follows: DTGVSQNPRHKITKRGQNVTFRCDPISEHNRLYWYRQTLGQGPEFLTYFQNEAQLEKSRLLSDRFSAERPKGSFSTLEIQRTEQGDSAMYLCASSLGGGYEQFFGPGTRLTVL.

The CDR3 nucleotides read TGTGCCAGCAGCTTGGGAGGTTCCAATGAGCAGTTCTTC. This translates into CASSLGGSNEQFF. The chain employs TRBV5-6 and TRBJ2-1; D is unclear. Trimming took off 0 bases at V and 6 bases at J, with 7 bases between the two ends. The CDR3 is made up of 13 amino acids. Germline CDR1 and CDR2: SGHDT and YYEEEE.